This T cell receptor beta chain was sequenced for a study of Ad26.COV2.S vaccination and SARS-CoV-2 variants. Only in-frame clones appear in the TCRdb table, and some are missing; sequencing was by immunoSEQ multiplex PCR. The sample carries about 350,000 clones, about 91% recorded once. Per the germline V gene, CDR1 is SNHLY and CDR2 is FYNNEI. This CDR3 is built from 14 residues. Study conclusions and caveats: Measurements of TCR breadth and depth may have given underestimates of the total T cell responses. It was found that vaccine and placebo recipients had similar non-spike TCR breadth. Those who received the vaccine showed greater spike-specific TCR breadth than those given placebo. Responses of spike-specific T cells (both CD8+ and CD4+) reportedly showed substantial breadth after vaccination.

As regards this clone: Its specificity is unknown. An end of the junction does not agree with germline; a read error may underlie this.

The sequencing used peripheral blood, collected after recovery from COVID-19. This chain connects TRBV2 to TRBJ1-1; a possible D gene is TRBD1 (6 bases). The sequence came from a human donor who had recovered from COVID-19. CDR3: CVSSDHRVNTEAFF. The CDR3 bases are TGTGTCAGCAGTGATCACAGGGTGAACACTGAAGCTTTCTTT. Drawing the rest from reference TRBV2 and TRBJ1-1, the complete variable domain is EPEVTQTPSHQVTQMGQEVILRCVPISNHLYFYWYRQILGQKVEFLVSFYNNEISEKSEIFDDQFSVERPDGSNFTLKIRSTKLEDSAMYFCVSSDHRVNTEAFFGQGTRLTVV.